The 25 T cell receptor beta chains given below trace back to one sample, sequenced in a study of blood T cells in healthy people across ages. For the second PCR, which ran for about 6 to 11 cycles, a sample-barcoded 5' primer and a J-beta primer mix were used. TCRdb reanalysed the 5' RACE reads using MiXCR and keeps one entry per CDR3 protein. The sample yields approximately 690,000 distinct CDR3 sequences, 58% seen once. The sequenced material came from blood. The receptors were sampled from a man in his 60s in good health.

This clonotype was detected only a few times. The chain carries TRBV2 and TRBJ2-4; D is unclear. CDR3 length: 14 residues. Looked up from germline, CDR1 is SNHLY and CDR2 is FYNNEI. V dropped 3 bases and J dropped 4 bases, with 10 bases sitting between them. The CDR3 sequence is CASSEASLKNIQYF. DNA for the CDR3: TGTGCCAGCAGTGAGGCCAGCCTAAAAAACATTCAGTACTTC.

DNA of the CDR3: TGTGCCAGCAGCTTGGTCCAGACAGGAGATTCTAGGGCAGATACGCAGTATTTT. This translates into CASSLVQTGDSRADTQYF. This chain connects TRBV5-5 to TRBJ2-3, with D possibly TRBD1 on 6 matching bases. This CDR3 comprises 18 residues. V dropped 0 bases and J dropped 4 bases, with 21 bases sitting between them. CDR1 and CDR2 (germline): SGHKS, YYEKEE (reference sequence).

The gene calls are TRBV2 and TRBJ2-5; D not certain. Germline lookup yields CDR1 SNHLY and CDR2 FYNNEI. Trimming pared 2 bases from V and 5 bases from J, leaving 9 bases between. The CDR3 loop spans 13 amino acids. The DNA of the CDR3 is TGTGCCAGCAGTGAACTGTGGCGGGAGACCCAGTACTTC. Residues: CASSELWRETQYF.

The chain has TRBV12-3 or TRBV12-4 and TRBJ1-1; 7 positions match TRBD1. The CDR3 spans 18 residues. V lost 5 bases, J lost 2 bases, and 17 bases stayed unmatched. This CDR3 is CASSPDRDFRRRNTEAFF. CDR3 sequence (DNA): TGTGCCAGCAGTCCTGACAGGGACTTCCGTCGCCGAAACACTGAAGCTTTCTTT.

The J gene is TRBJ2-3, the V gene TRBV11-2; 13 bases fit TRBD2. The CDR3 runs to 16 residues. CDR1 is SGHAT, CDR2 FQNNGV, per germline. V lost 4 bases to trimming and J lost 10 bases; unmatched junction nucleotides: 11. CDR3 coding DNA: TGTGCCAGCAGCTCCTTACTAGCGGGGGGGCGGATGGCGCAGTATTTT. Translating gives CASSSLLAGGRMAQYF.

The gene calls are TRBV4-2 and TRBJ2-6, with 8 bases that match TRBD2. The CDR3 is made up of 19 amino acids. The ends lost 3 bases at V and 0 bases at J; junction bases unmatched: 10. The germline V gene has CDR1 LGHNA and CDR2 YNFKEQ. This CDR3 is CASSQRVETSASGANVLTF. Here the CDR3 DNA reads TGTGCCAGCAGCCAGAGGGTTGAGACTAGCGCCTCTGGGGCCAACGTCCTGACTTTC.

This clonotype was picked up a small number of times. The V call is TRBV7-8, the J call TRBJ1-2; 8 nucleotides align to TRBD1. CDR1 SGHVS and CDR2 FQNEAQ come from the germline V gene. Trimming took 2 bases from V and 8 from J; bases not matched to a gene: 4. The CDR3 contains 13 residues. CDR3 nucleotides: TGTGCCAGCAGCTTACGACAGGGGTCAGGCTACACCTTC. Translation: CASSLRQGSGYTF.

V is TRBV13 and J is TRBJ2-5; possibly TRBD2 for D (5 bases). The CDR3 is 15 amino acids. Germline lookup yields CDR1 PRHDT and CDR2 FYEKMQ (reference sequence). With 1 base removed from V and 9 bases from J, the gap between germline ends came to 18 bases. The CDR3 DNA is TGTGCCAGCAGCTTAGAGACTCAACCGGGGTTGCCCCAGTACTTC. This encodes CASSLETQPGLPQYF.

The genes are TRBV3-1 and TRBJ2-3; either TRBD1 or TRBD2 may supply D (6 bases each). Germline V lookup: CDR1 LGHDT, CDR2 YNNKEL (reference sequence). Trimming cost V 0 bases and J 2 bases, with 12 bases left between them. CDR3 length: 16 amino acids. The CDR3 DNA is TGTGCCAGCAGCCAAGAAGGGGGGTTTTCCACAGATACGCAGTATTTT. This translates into CASSQEGGFSTDTQYF.

The CDR3 here is CAISDDARLGGNQPQHF. The DNA for the CDR3 is TGTGCCATCAGTGACGACGCCCGTTTGGGCGGCAATCAGCCCCAGCATTTT. The rearrangement joins TRBV10-3 to TRBJ1-5; D is uncertain. Germline V gene data show CDR1 as ENHRY and CDR2 as SYGVKD. CDR3 length: 17 amino acids. The germline V and J ends were trimmed by 3 bases and 2 bases, with 17 bases remaining between them.

In its sample, this clonotype was seen a few times. This chain uses TRBV18 with TRBJ2-1; 12 nucleotides line up with TRBD2. The CDR3 length is 15 residues. Germline CDR1 is KGHSH and CDR2 is LQKENI. Trimming removed 2 bases from V and 10 bases from J; junction bases left unmatched: 6. As DNA, the CDR3 is TGTGCCAGCTCACCAGCTAGCGGGGGGGCCGGAGAGCAGTTCTTC. It translates to CASSPASGGAGEQFF.

The chain has TRBV12-3 or TRBV12-4 and TRBJ1-2; a weak D match, TRBD1 (5 bases). This CDR3 has 15 amino acids. Trimming stripped 6 bases from V and 8 bases from J, with 22 bases between. The DNA of the CDR3 is TGTGCCAGCAGACCCGGGCAGGGAAGGGCGCAAGGCTACACCTTC. This codes for CASRPGQGRAQGYTF.

This clonotype was seen a few times. V is TRBV18 and J is TRBJ2-3; tentative D call: TRBD2 (6 bases). V dropped 4 bases and J dropped 1 base, with 15 bases sitting between them. The CDR3 has 16 amino acids. Germline V gene sequence: CDR1 KGHSH, CDR2 LQKENI. The CDR3: CASSLLSGSRTDTQYF. The CDR3 DNA sequence: TGTGCCAGCTCACTCCTTAGCGGATCACGCACAGATACGCAGTATTTT.

The chain recombines TRBV5-1 with TRBJ2-5; perhaps D is TRBD1 or TRBD2 (5 bases each). Deletions cut 3 bases from V and 4 bases from J, with 10 bases between. The CDR3 sequence is 13 residues long. Looked up from germline, CDR1 is SGHRS and CDR2 is YFSETQ. The CDR3 nucleotides read TGCGCCAGCAGCTGGGACGTGGGAGAGACCCAGTACTTC. As protein: CASSWDVGETQYF.

To note about this clonotype: Relative to the germline gene, one junction end is altered; a read error may explain this. This rearrangement joins TRBV5-6 to TRBJ2-1; a weak D match, TRBD1 (6 bases). The CDR3 contains 16 residues. From germline, CDR1 is SGHDT and CDR2 YYEEEE. The CDR3 protein is CASSLAAGQPYNEQFF. Written as DNA, the CDR3 is TGTGCCAGCAGTTTGGCTGCCGGACAGCCCTACAATGAGCAGTTCTTC.

This chain joins TRBV10-2 and TRBJ2-7, with a weak D call TRBD2 (7 bases). The CDR3 sequence is 15 residues long. V was trimmed by 0 bases and J by 6 bases, leaving 15 bases between them. CDR1 and CDR2 from the germline V gene are WSHSY and SAAADI. This CDR3 reads CASSESEGGLVEQYF. The CDR3 region has the DNA TGCGCCAGCAGTGAGTCGGAGGGGGGGCTTGTCGAGCAGTACTTC.

This clonotype appeared a single time. The chain joins TRBV28 to TRBJ1-4; maybe TRBD1 (5 bases). Trimming took off 4 bases at V and 14 bases at J, with 14 bases between the two ends. CDR1 and CDR2 (germline): MDHEN, SYDVKM. This CDR3 comprises 12 residues. DNA for the CDR3: TGTGCCAGCAGTTCACCAGGGCTCATGCTGTTTTTT. Translated, it gives CASSSPGLMLFF.

The chain employs TRBV6-5 and TRBJ2-1; 9 bases are a match to TRBD1. The CDR3 has 15 residues. Germline assignment: CDR1 MNHEY and CDR2 SVGAGI. With 5 bases clipped from V and 6 bases from J, the junction kept 8 bases outside the gene matches. CDR3 bases: TGTGCCAGCAGTAGGCGACAGGGGGACGGCAATGAGCAGTTCTTC. It translates to CASSRRQGDGNEQFF.

This rearrangement joins TRBV7-9 to TRBJ2-7, with 10 bases aligning to TRBD2. Germline-derived CDR1 and CDR2 are SEHNR and FQNEAQ (reference sequence). V lost 5 bases to trimming and J lost 2 bases; unmatched junction nucleotides: 6. The CDR3 sequence is 15 residues long. The CDR3 DNA reads as TGTGCCAGCAGCCTAGTTCTAGCGGGAGCCTACGAGCAGTACTTC. Its protein product is CASSLVLAGAYEQYF. Supplemented by reference TRBV7-9 and TRBJ2-7, the full variable domain reads DTGVSQNPRHKITKRGQNVTFRCDPISEHNRLYWYRQTLGQGPEFLTYFQNEAQLEKSRLLSDRFSAERPKGSFSTLEIQRTEQGDSAMYLCASSLVLAGAYEQYFGPGTRLTVT.

This clonotype turned up a few times. Written as DNA, the CDR3 is TGCGCCAGCATCCCTGGCGTAGGAAGCGGGGGTGTCAATGAGCAGTTCTTC. This codes for CASIPGVGSGGVNEQFF. The chain combines TRBV5-1 with TRBJ2-1; 8 bases fit TRBD2. V shed 6 bases, J shed 6 bases, and the junction held 17 bases outside the gene matches. Germline lookup yields CDR1 SGHRS and CDR2 YFSETQ. The CDR3 has 17 residues.

V and J are TRBV29-1 and TRBJ1-5, with TRBD1 matching over 7 bases. This CDR3 region has 14 residues. Unmatched junction bases numbered 10, after V lost 6 bases and J lost 5 bases. CDR1 SQVTM and CDR2 ANQGSEA come from the germline V gene. CDR3 nucleotide sequence: TGCAGCGTGGCACAGGGGATAGGGGATCAGCCCCAGCATTTT. It specifies CSVAQGIGDQPQHF.

This sequence joins TRBV12-3 or TRBV12-4 and TRBJ1-6, with D uncertain. V lost 2 bases and J lost 15, with 14 bases in between. CDR3 length: 13 amino acids. The CDR3 sequence: CASSLRLFTLLHF. In DNA form, the CDR3 reads TGTGCCAGCAGTTTAAGGCTATTCACCCTCCTCCACTTT.

The chain couples TRBV18 to TRBJ2-6; D is perhaps TRBD1 (6 bases). This CDR3 region has 17 residues. Germline loops: CDR1 KGHSH, CDR2 LQKENI. V gave up 3 bases and J gave up 0 bases, with 12 bases separating them. CDR3 bases: TGTGCCAGCTCACCGGACAGAGACTTCTCTGGGGCCAACGTCCTGACTTTC. It codes for CASSPDRDFSGANVLTF.

V and J are TRBV14 and TRBJ1-2; D is uncertain. Per germline, CDR1 SGHDN and CDR2 FVKESK. The CDR3 runs 15 residues. Trimming pared 0 bases from V and 0 bases from J, leaving 8 bases between. The CDR3 loop reads CASSQDLDPNYGYTF. CDR3 nucleotides: TGTGCCAGCAGCCAAGATTTGGACCCTAACTATGGCTACACCTTC.

The CDR3 DNA reads as TGCAGCGTTGAAGAAGGCCAGGGGGGCACCGGGGAGCTGTTTTTT. Its translation is CSVEEGQGGTGELFF. This sequence joins TRBV29-1 and TRBJ2-2; a weak D match, TRBD1 (7 bases). Trimming took 0 bases from V and 4 from J, leaving 12 bases between them. CDR1 is SQVTM and CDR2 is ANQGSEA in the germline V gene. This CDR3 is 15 amino acids long.